The rows below give T cell receptor beta chains drawn from one sample of a study of neurological immune-mediated disorders. TCRdb passed the 5' RACE reads through MiXCR, listing each CDR3 protein once. The sample yields 50,000 or so distinct CDR3 sequences, about 9.4% seen once. Material for sequencing was PBMCs. Receptor source: a woman between 40 and 50 years old with HTLV-1-associated myelopathy (HAM/TSP). The CDR3 runs from the conserved cysteine through the conserved F or W. D genes are given only for firm matches. Where a row states a size, it is once, few, many or the class of an expanded clone; other rows omit it.

V	size	D	J	DNA	CDR3
TRBV7-8	many	TRBD2	TRBJ2-5	TGTGCCAGCAGCTTAGAACTAGCGGGGGGATCGAAGACCCAGTACTTC	CASSLELAGGSKTQYF
TRBV7-6	many	NA	TRBJ2-1	TGTGCCAGCAGCTCCAACCCAGGGGGAGGTGAGCAGTTCTTC	CASSSNPGGGEQFF
TRBV20-1	many	TRBD1	TRBJ2-1	TGCAGTGCCCGAGGGGGCCGCTCCTACAATGAGCAGTTCTTC	CSARGGRSYNEQFF
TRBV6-1	once	NA	TRBJ1-2	TGTGCCAGCCTTTACTCAGGGTCAAACTATGGCTACACCTTC	CASLYSGSNYGYTF
TRBV4-3	many	TRBD2	TRBJ2-5	TGCGCCAGCAGCCAAGCGCTAGCGGGGGGTCGAGAGACCCAGTACTTC	CASSQALAGGRETQYF
TRBV9	many	NA	TRBJ2-2	TGTGCCAGCAGGCGAGGTATTAACACCGGGGAGCTGTTTTTT	CASRRGINTGELFF
TRBV7-8	NA	TRBD2	TRBJ2-3	TGTGCCAGCAGCTTAGCTGGGAAGTGGTTAGCGGGGAGAATAGATACGCAGTATTTT	CASSLAGKWLAGRIDTQYF
TRBV7-2	NA	NA	TRBJ2-7	TGTGCCAGCAGCTTGCATATCGAGCAGTACTTC	CASSLHIEQYF
TRBV7-6	many	TRBD2	TRBJ2-3	TGTGCCAGCAGCTTACTAGCGGGGACTAGCACAGATACGCAGTATTTT	CASSLLAGTSTDTQYF
TRBV7-2	NA	NA	TRBJ2-7	TGTGCCAGCAGACCCCGGGACGGCCGGGACGAGCAGTACTTC	CASRPRDGRDEQYF
TRBV20-1	many	NA	TRBJ2-2	TGCAGTGCTAAGTGGCGGGGGAACACCGGGGAGCTGTTTTTT	CSAKWRGNTGELFF
TRBV4-3	many	TRBD2	TRBJ2-1	TGCGCCAGCAGCCTGGGACTAGCCAGCGAGCAGTTCTTC	CASSLGLASEQFF
TRBV6-2/TRBV6-3	NA	NA	TRBJ1-1	TGTGCCAGCAGTTACTACACAGCTCACACTGAAGCTTTCTTT	CASSYYTAHTEAFF
TRBV7-8	few	NA	TRBJ2-7	TGTGCCAGCAGCTTAGCTGAGACAGGAGCCTACGAGCAGTACTTC	CASSLAETGAYEQYF
TRBV12-3/TRBV12-4	many	TRBD2	TRBJ2-1	TGTGCCAGTCGGACTAGCGGGGGCAATGAGCAGTTCTTC	CASRTSGGNEQFF
TRBV5-1	many	NA	TRBJ1-1	TGCGCCAGCAGCTTGGATGCGAGGATGAACACTGAAGCTTTCTTT	CASSLDARMNTEAFF
TRBV6-1	many	NA	TRBJ1-2	TGTGCCAGCAGTGAATCAGGAGCCCCCGGGGGCTACACCTTC	CASSESGAPGGYTF
TRBV2	many	NA	TRBJ1-5	TGTGCCAGCAGTGGCGGGAAGGGTCAGCCCCAGCATTTT	CASSGGKGQPQHF
TRBV10-3	many	TRBD2	TRBJ2-3	TGTGCCATCAGTGAGCCCGGACTAGCGGGGGGGAACGAAATAACGCAGTATTTT	CAISEPGLAGGNEITQYF
TRBV28	many	TRBD1	TRBJ2-5	TGTGCCAGCAGACTGACCGGGACAGGGGTCCAAGAGACCCAGTACTTC	CASRLTGTGVQETQYF
TRBV10-3	many	NA	TRBJ1-2	TGTGCCATAGCCCCGGCCCCAGGGCACTATGGCTACACCTTC	CAIAPAPGHYGYTF
TRBV5-5	NA	NA	TRBJ2-7	TGTGCCAGCAGCTCGGAAGGGACCTACGAGCAGTACTTC	CASSSEGTYEQYF
TRBV6-2/TRBV6-3	many	TRBD1	TRBJ1-5	TGTGCCACCCTGGGGAGGGGGCGGCTAGGACAGCCCCAGCATTTT	CATLGRGRLGQPQHF
TRBV20-1	many	TRBD2	TRBJ2-3	TGCAGTGCTCAGACTAGCGGGGGATATACGCAGTATTTT	CSAQTSGGYTQYF
TRBV12-3/TRBV12-4	many	NA	TRBJ2-7	TGTGCCAGCAGATCCCCAAGGGCCGCCTACGAGCAGTACTTC	CASRSPRAAYEQYF
TRBV20-1	many	NA	TRBJ2-5	TGCAGTGCTAGAGAGGGGCAGTCCCAAGAGACCCAGTACTTC	CSAREGQSQETQYF
TRBV5-6	many	NA	TRBJ2-6	TGTGCCAGCAGCTCCCCCCTTGGCTCTGGGGCCAACGTCCTGACTTTC	CASSSPLGSGANVLTF
TRBV7-2	many	NA	TRBJ2-7	TGTGCCAGCAGCTTAGCCCCAGTCTACGAGCAGTACTTC	CASSLAPVYEQYF
TRBV2	many	NA	TRBJ2-2	TGTGCCAGCAGTGTCGTAAGGGGCTCTCCGGGGGAGCTGTTTTTT	CASSVVRGSPGELFF
TRBV5-1	many	NA	TRBJ2-5	TGCGCCAGCAGCTTTGAGCAGCGGGAGACCCAGTACTTC	CASSFEQRETQYF
TRBV6-1	many	TRBD1	TRBJ2-1	TGTGCCAGCCTGTTCCGGGACAGTGCCGATGAGCAGTTCTTC	CASLFRDSADEQFF
TRBV6-2/TRBV6-3	many	NA	TRBJ2-2	TGTGCCAGCAGCCCTATCGCGAACACCGGGGAGCTGTTTTTT	CASSPIANTGELFF
TRBV15	many	TRBD1	TRBJ2-7	TGTGCCACCAGCCAGGGACAGAGATCTCTAGAGCAGTACTTC	CATSQGQRSLEQYF
TRBV10-3	many	TRBD1	TRBJ1-4	TGTGCCACCAAGGCGATGGGACAGGTTCCTGAAAAACTGTTTTTT	CATKAMGQVPEKLFF
TRBV4-1	many	NA	TRBJ1-1	TGCGCCAGCAGCCAAGTTTATTTGAACACTGAAGCTTTCTTT	CASSQVYLNTEAFF
TRBV5-1	many	TRBD1	TRBJ2-7	TGCGCCAGCAGCCAATACGGGACAGGGTCCTACGAGCAGTACTTC	CASSQYGTGSYEQYF
TRBV7-7	NA	NA	TRBJ2-3	TGTGCCAGCAGCTCCACAGGGATGGGAGATACGCAGTATTTT	CASSSTGMGDTQYF
TRBV27	many	NA	TRBJ2-5	TGTGCCAGCAGTTCGAGGCGGGGACCACAAGAGACCCAGTACTTC	CASSSRRGPQETQYF
TRBV11-2	many	NA	TRBJ1-1	TGTGCCAGCAGCTTTGGTGGGACTGAAGCTTTCTTT	CASSFGGTEAFF
TRBV6-5	many	NA	TRBJ1-1	TGTGCCAGCAGTTACTCGACAGCCCGGAACACTGAAGCTTTCTTT	CASSYSTARNTEAFF
TRBV28	NA	NA	TRBJ1-5	TGTGCCAGCAGTTTATACGGGAAAGGGGGTCAGCCCCAGAATTTT	CASSLYGKGGQPQNF
TRBV7-2	NA	TRBD1	TRBJ1-4	TGTGCCAGCAGCCCCGAGACAGGGGTGAATGAAAAACTGTTTTTT	CASSPETGVNEKLFF
TRBV4-2	many	TRBD2	TRBJ2-7	TGTGCCAGCAGCCAAGATTTTGGCGGGGGGGGTAAGGAGCAGTACTTC	CASSQDFGGGGKEQYF
TRBV4-3	many	NA	TRBJ2-7	TGCGCCAGCAGCCAAGACGGCTTGGGGGAGCAGTACTTC	CASSQDGLGEQYF
TRBV6-5	many	TRBD1	TRBJ1-2	TGTGCCAGCAGTCAGGGACAGGACGACTATGGCTACACCTTC	CASSQGQDDYGYTF
TRBV12-5	few	TRBD1	TRBJ2-4	TGTGCTAGTGGTCCCGGGACAGGAGGGCCGAACATTCAGTACTTC	CASGPGTGGPNIQYF
TRBV9	NA	TRBD1	TRBJ1-1	TGTGCCAGCAGCGCATTATCAGGGGGCACTGAAGCTTTCTTT	CASSALSGGTEAFF
TRBV7-9	many	TRBD1	TRBJ1-2	TGTGCCAGCAGCCCTCCTGGACAGGGGGTCTATGGCTACACCTTC	CASSPPGQGVYGYTF
TRBV20-1	few	NA	TRBJ2-4	TGCAGTGCCCTCCAGGACAAATTAGCCAAAAACATTCAGTACTTC	CSALQDKLAKNIQYF
TRBV6-5	many	NA	TRBJ2-1	TGTGCCAGCAGCCGCCCCAGTGTAGGTCCCTACAATGAGCAGTTCTTC	CASSRPSVGPYNEQFF
TRBV5-1	many	NA	TRBJ2-7	TGCGCCAGCAGCCCCGATTCCTACGAGCAGTACTTC	CASSPDSYEQYF
TRBV28	many	TRBD1	TRBJ1-5	TGTGCCAGCAGTTTATACGGGACAGGGGGTCAGCCCCAGCATTTT	CASSLYGTGGQPQHF
TRBV9	many	NA	TRBJ1-1	TGTGCCAGCAGCGTAGACAGAATGAACACTGAAGCTTTCTTT	CASSVDRMNTEAFF
TRBV12-3/TRBV12-4	many	NA	TRBJ1-2	TGTGCCAGCCGTACACAGGGCCCATCCTTCTATGGCTACACCTTC	CASRTQGPSFYGYTF
TRBV12-5	many	NA	TRBJ1-5	TGTGCTAGTGGTTTGGTCTCCAATAATCAGCCCCAGCATTTT	CASGLVSNNQPQHF
TRBV4-3	many	TRBD2	TRBJ2-1	TGCGCCAGCAGCCAGCTTGCAGGGACTAGCGGGCTACAGGAGCAGTTCTTC	CASSQLAGTSGLQEQFF
TRBV5-1	many	TRBD1	TRBJ1-1	TGCGCCAGCAGCAAGGGACAGGGTGTGGGTACTGAAGCTTTCTTT	CASSKGQGVGTEAFF
TRBV5-6	many	NA	TRBJ1-5	TGTGCCAGCAGCTTGAGGCCCCGACATGTAAATAGCAATCAGCCCCAGCATTTT	CASSLRPRHVNSNQPQHF
TRBV12-3/TRBV12-4	many	TRBD2	TRBJ2-7	TGTGCCAGCAGTTTCGGGGGGGGGAATTTTTACGAGCAGTACTTC	CASSFGGGNFYEQYF
TRBV20-1	many	NA	TRBJ2-3	TGCAGTGCCGACATGGAGACAGATACGCAGTATTTT	CSADMETDTQYF